The sequence of this TCR beta chain was determined in a study of cytomegalovirus exposure and HLA in healthy donors. At the level of the study: Findings of an earlier analysis included about 100 million unique TCR beta sequences from about 180 million T cells.

V was clipped by 6 bases and J by 0 bases; unmatched bases: 11. In germline, CDR1 is ENHRY, CDR2 SYGVKD. The CDR3 loop spans 17 amino acids. 13 Jbeta primers and 60 Vbeta primers were used for the PCR. Method: immunoSEQ multiplex PCR; TCRdb's copy keeps in-frame clones and lacks some. The sample carries some 120,000 clones, 75% recorded once. General study results and limits: A missense DCLRE1C variant was associated with V- and J-gene trimming of TCR beta chains in a later analysis, and an independent cohort replicated the association.

Note on this clone: Its antigen is unidentified.

The sequenced sample consisted of PBMCs. The chain uses TRBV10-3 and TRBJ2-5; TRBD2 matches 9 bases. The sequence came from a man aged 25-40 years in good health and CMV-seronegative. In nucleotides, the CDR3 is TGTGCCATCAGGCCGCGGGAGGGCCTGGGGTACCAAGAGACCCAGTACTTC. Translating gives CAIRPREGLGYQETQYF.